These T cell receptor beta chains were read from a single sample in a study of CD8+CD57+ T cells in acquired aplastic anemia. TCRdb re-called the reads with MiXCR, one entry per CDR3 protein. The profile shows under 200,000 distinct CDR3 sequences, roughly two thirds of them singletons. Sequencing was carried out using sorted CD4+, CD8+, or CD8+CD57+ T cells (not recorded which) from PBMCs. Receptor source: a human donor with aplastic anemia. CDR3s include the opening cysteine and the closing phenylalanine or tryptophan. Each record gives: J gene, clone size, D gene, V gene, CDR3 protein, CDR3 DNA. D genes are given only for firm matches. The size of a clone is reported for some rows only, either as once, few or many, or as a class for expanded clones.

>TRBJ1-6|few|TRBD1|TRBV19
CASSIFTGGGSPLHF
TGTGCCAGTAGTATCTTTACAGGGGGCGGGTCACCCCTCCACTTT
>TRBJ2-1|medium-sized|-|TRBV6-4
CASSDEEGGNNEQFF
TGTGCCAGCAGTGACGAGGAGGGGGGGAACAATGAGCAGTTCTTC
>TRBJ1-6|-|TRBD1|TRBV5-1
CASSTQGAYNSPLHF
TGCGCCAGCAGCACACAGGGGGCGTACAATTCACCCCTCCACTTT
>TRBJ1-4|-|-|TRBV28
CASSLPVPANEKLFF
TGTGCCAGCAGTCTACCAGTCCCTGCAAATGAAAAACTGTTTTTT
>TRBJ2-1|-|TRBD2|TRBV5-4
CASSSAGGGREQFF
TGTGCCAGCAGCTCCGCGGGAGGCGGGCGGGAGCAGTTCTTC
>TRBJ1-1|-|-|TRBV28
CAGAGTMNTEAFF
TGTGCCGGGGCGGGGACCATGAACACTGAAGCTTTCTTT
>TRBJ2-7|-|-|TRBV2
CASSVTSVSEQYF
TGTGCCAGCAGTGTGACTAGTGTGTCCGAGCAGTACTTC
>TRBJ2-5|once|-|TRBV7-2
CASSLSGGWGEETQYF
TGTGCCAGCAGCTTATCTGGGGGGTGGGGGGAAGAGACCCAGTACTTC
>TRBJ2-7|-|TRBD1|TRBV10-3
CAISVTGGGHEQYF
TGTGCCATCAGTGTGACAGGGGGTGGACACGAGCAGTACTTC
>TRBJ1-1|-|-|TRBV2
CASSVTGALTEAFF
TGTGCCAGCAGTGTGACAGGCGCGCTCACTGAAGCTTTCTTT
>TRBJ1-6|-|-|TRBV20-1
CSAPSFGQVNSPLHF
TGCAGTGCCCCAAGTTTTGGGCAGGTCAATTCACCCCTCCACTTT
>TRBJ1-1|-|-|TRBV7-9
CASTPGGSPNAEAFF
TGTGCCAGCACCCCAGGTGGCAGCCCGAACGCTGAAGCTTTCTTT
>TRBJ1-1|-|TRBD1|TRBV7-2
CASSPSTGGLAEAFF
TGTGCCAGCAGCCCATCGACAGGGGGCTTAGCTGAAGCTTTCTTT
>TRBJ1-2|few|-|TRBV29-1
CSVGDYTF
TGCAGCGTTGGTGATTACACCTTC
>TRBJ2-7|-|TRBD1|TRBV7-8
CASSLGQGNTYEQYF
TGTGCCAGCAGCTTGGGACAGGGAAACACCTACGAGCAGTACTTC
>TRBJ1-4|-|-|TRBV5-1
CASSPRAATNEKLFF
TGCGCCAGCAGCCCGAGGGCAGCAACTAATGAAAAACTGTTTTTT
>TRBJ1-6|few|-|TRBV25-1
CASSESQGPPLHF
TGTGCCAGCAGTGAATCCCAGGGCCCACCCCTCCACTTT
>TRBJ1-5|-|TRBD1|TRBV6-6
CASSLRTGGQPQHF
TGTGCCAGCAGTTTAAGGACAGGGGGGCAGCCCCAGCATTTT
>TRBJ2-5|-|-|TRBV7-2
CASSYRIEGLETQYF
TGTGCCAGCAGCTATCGAATAGAAGGGTTGGAGACCCAGTACTTC
>TRBJ1-6|-|-|TRBV2
CASSEKGGDSSPPHF
TGTGCCAGCAGTGAGAAGGGGGGAGATAGTTCACCCCCCCACTTT
>TRBJ2-3|-|-|TRBV19
CASSTGENTDTQYF
TGTGCCAGTAGTACGGGAGAGAACACAGATACGCAGTATTTT
>TRBJ2-1|few|-|TRBV6-4
CASSGAGDTGELFF
TGTGCCAGCAGTGGGGCAGGGGACACCGGGGAGCTGTTCTTC
>TRBJ2-5|-|-|TRBV9
CASSVGGAQETQYF
TGTGCCAGCAGCGTGGGTGGGGCCCAAGAGACCCAGTACTTC
>TRBJ2-3|-|-|TRBV20-1
CSAGSLLSSQWGTDTQYF
TGCAGTGCCGGGTCCCTCCTGTCTTCGCAGTGGGGCACAGATACGCAGTATTTT
>TRBJ1-1|-|-|TRBV20-1
CSARVQASNTEAFF
TGCAGTGCTAGAGTACAGGCCTCGAACACTGAAGCTTTCTTT
>TRBJ2-7|-|-|TRBV20-1
CSARDIVYEQYF
TGCAGTGCTAGAGATATCGTCTACGAGCAGTACTTC
>TRBJ2-1|-|-|TRBV12-3/TRBV12-4
CATGGQRTDEQFF
TGTGCCACCGGGGGTCAAAGGACCGATGAGCAGTTCTTC
>TRBJ2-1|-|-|TRBV19
CASSIGHSTYNEQFF
TGTGCCAGTAGTATAGGGCACAGTACCTACAATGAGCAGTTCTTC
>TRBJ2-6|-|-|TRBV6-4
CASSDSEDAGANVLTF
TGTGCCAGCAGTGACTCAGAGGACGCTGGGGCCAACGTCCTGACTTTC
>TRBJ2-3|-|TRBD2|TRBV9
CASNLGLAGGTDTQYF
TGTGCCAGCAACCTGGGACTAGCGGGAGGCACAGACACGCAGTATTTT
>TRBJ2-7|-|TRBD2|TRBV20-1
CSASEGAGGEQYF
TGCAGTGCTAGCGAGGGAGCGGGGGGTGAGCAGTACTTC
>TRBJ2-2|once|-|TRBV7-2
CASSLASLNTGELFF
TGTGCCAGCAGCTTAGCGAGTCTAAACACCGGGGAGCTGTTTTTT
>TRBJ2-1|-|TRBD1|TRBV20-1
CSASGDRDGRDRNEQFF
TGCAGTGCCTCCGGGGACAGGGATGGGAGAGACCGCAATGAGCAGTTCTTC
>TRBJ1-4|-|-|TRBV24-1
CATSGGRRQDEKLFF
TGTGCCACCAGTGGCGGACGTCGGCAGGATGAAAAACTGTTTTTT
>TRBJ2-7|-|-|TRBV2
CASSEWRDTPYEQYF
TGTGCCAGCAGTGAATGGCGGGATACCCCCTACGAGCAGTACTTC
>TRBJ1-2|few|-|TRBV7-2
CASSLRDMYGYTF
TGTGCCAGCAGCCTACGGGACATGTATGGCTACACCTTC
>TRBJ2-3|-|TRBD1|TRBV15
CATSSNRGSGTDMQYF
TGTGCCACCAGCAGCAACAGGGGTAGTGGCACAGATATGCAGTATTTT
>TRBJ2-6|few|-|TRBV7-2
CASSLMDAGSGANVLTF
TGTGCCAGCAGCTTGATGGACGCAGGCTCTGGGGCCAACGTCCTGACTTTC
>TRBJ2-7|-|-|TRBV2
CASSPEYEQYF
TGTGCCAGCAGCCCCGAGTACGAGCAGTACTTC
>TRBJ1-5|-|TRBD1|TRBV20-1
CSAGTGNQPQHF
TGCAGTGCTGGGACAGGCAATCAGCCCCAGCATTTT
>TRBJ2-7|-|-|TRBV10-3
CAISEANGAGEQYF
TGTGCCATCAGTGAGGCGAACGGAGCAGGGGAGCAGTACTTC
>TRBJ1-1|-|TRBD1|TRBV19
CASGAGGGTEAFF
TGTGCCAGTGGGGCAGGGGGAGGCACTGAAGCTTTCTTT
>TRBJ2-7|-|TRBD2|TRBV2
CASRIPLAGRYEQYF
TGTGCCAGCAGGATCCCGTTAGCGGGGAGATACGAGCAGTACTTC
>TRBJ2-5|few|TRBD2|TRBV6-4
CASSDGTSGGNETQYF
TGTGCCAGCAGTGACGGGACTAGCGGGGGCAATGAGACCCAGTACTTC
>TRBJ2-3|-|TRBD1|TRBV10-1
CASSPGTESTDTQYF
TGCGCCAGCAGTCCAGGGACAGAAAGCACAGATACGCAGTATTTT
>TRBJ1-3|-|TRBD1|TRBV10-3
CAISDLQGDSGNTIYF
TGTGCCATCAGTGACCTACAGGGGGACTCTGGAAACACCATATATTTT
>TRBJ2-3|-|TRBD1|TRBV4-3
CASSQEGQGSTDTQYF
TGCGCCAGCAGCCAAGAGGGACAGGGAAGCACAGATACGCAGTATTTT
>TRBJ2-2|-|-|TRBV25-1
CASSEYGWKGKPPNTGELFF
TGTGCCAGCAGTGAATACGGGTGGAAGGGGAAACCTCCGAACACCGGGGAGCTGTTTTTT
>TRBJ1-1|-|-|TRBV9
CASSQVQGRGETEAFF
TGTGCCAGCAGCCAAGTACAGGGAAGGGGAGAAACTGAAGCTTTCTTT
>TRBJ2-1|-|TRBD2|TRBV20-1
CSAWSGGARDEQFF
TGCAGTGCTTGGAGCGGGGGGGCCAGGGATGAGCAGTTCTTC
>TRBJ1-1|-|-|TRBV29-1
CSVEGPGPEAFF
TGCAGCGTTGAAGGCCCAGGCCCTGAAGCTTTCTTT
>TRBJ1-5|-|-|TRBV7-9
CASSLGVGSTQSNQPQHF
TGTGCCAGCAGCTTAGGGGTTGGTTCGACCCAGAGCAATCAGCCCCAGCATTTT
>TRBJ1-1|-|TRBD1|TRBV20-1
CSATPDRVNTEAFF
TGCAGTGCAACCCCGGACAGGGTTAACACTGAAGCTTTCTTT
>TRBJ1-1|-|-|TRBV2
CASSRGWRGTLNTEAFF
TGTGCCAGCAGTCGGGGATGGAGGGGGACGTTGAACACTGAAGCTTTCTTT
>TRBJ2-7|once|-|TRBV10-3
CAISEETRPYEQYF
TGTGCCATCAGTGAAGAGACTAGACCCTACGAGCAGTACTTC
>TRBJ2-1|-|-|TRBV7-3
CASSLAGPSYNEQSF
TGTGCCAGCAGCTTAGCGGGACCCTCCTACAATGAGCAGTCCTTC